The 13 T cell receptor beta chains below all came from one sample that was sequenced in a study of spatial heterogeneity in lung cancer. General study results and limits: The study found that expanded intratumoral alpha and beta TCR counts tracked tumor mutation counts.

These receptors have no identified antigens. Specified time point: sample taken at primary tumor resection. TCRdb used MiXCR to reprocess the 5' RACE reads, holding one entry per CDR3 protein. Here the sample table reports approximately 71 distinct CDR3 sequences. Source: lung tumor tissue, taken at surgery. Every receptor here comes from a male donor with early-stage non-small cell lung cancer.

Points on this clonotype: This beta chain is off target for a library built for alpha chains, so its abundance means little. The CDR3 sequence: CASSFSAGGRTDTQYF. In DNA form, the CDR3 reads TGTGCCAGCAGCTTCTCAGCGGGGGGCCGCACAGATACGCAGTATTTT. The rearrangement links TRBV7-9 to TRBJ2-3, with 9 positions matching TRBD2. Germline V lookup: CDR1 SEHNR, CDR2 FQNEAQ (reference sequence). The length of the CDR3 is 16 residues. Unmatched junction bases numbered 5, after V lost 3 bases and J lost 1 base.

Details on this clonotype: This beta chain is a stray sequence in a library constructed for alpha chains; its clone size is not meaningful. The chain uses TRBV7-9 and TRBJ2-7; the match to TRBD1 covers 10 bases. Germline lookup yields CDR1 SEHNR and CDR2 FQNEAQ (reference sequence). V dropped 1 base and J dropped 4; count of bases not matched to a gene: 7. CDR3 size: 16 residues. CDR3 sequence reads: CASSLGPGQGNYEQYF. The CDR3 DNA follows: TGTGCCAGCAGCTTAGGTCCGGGACAGGGGAATTACGAGCAGTACTTC.

Turning to this clonotype: Being off target in a library aimed at alpha chains, this beta chain has a size of little meaning. V is TRBV6-5 and J is TRBJ2-7, with 9 positions matching TRBD2. The CDR3 contains 15 residues. Trimming at V came to 2 bases and at J to 6 bases, leaving 8 bases not matched to a gene. From germline, CDR1 is MNHEY and CDR2 SVGAGI. CDR3 nucleotide sequence: TGTGCCAGCAGTTACGGCGGGGGGGCCGGCGGCGAGCAGTACTTC. It specifies CASSYGGGAGGEQYF.

A remark on this clonotype: A library made for alpha chains picked up this beta chain off target, so its size means little. The V call is TRBV18, the J call TRBJ2-7; 10 bases agree with TRBD2. The germline V gene has CDR1 KGHSH and CDR2 LQKENI. J was trimmed by 2 bases and V by 2 bases; bases with no gene match: 0. The CDR3 extends over 14 amino acids. CDR3 coding DNA: TGTGCCAGCTCACCAGGGACTAGCGCCTACGAGCAGTACTTC. This sequence encodes CASSPGTSAYEQYF.

This clonotype is classed as hyperexpanded. The size of this beta chain means little, since it is a stray read in a library made for alpha chains. This sequence joins TRBV6-5 and TRBJ1-4; D is uncertain. The CDR3 is made up of 14 amino acids. Germline CDR1 MNHEY, CDR2 SVGAGI. The V end was cut by 2 bases, the J end by 1 base, with 5 bases between. The CDR3 nucleotides read TGTGCCAGCAGTTACACCGGAACTAATGAAAAACTGTTTTTT. Amino acid sequence: CASSYTGTNEKLFF.

This clonotype was counted once. Found in a library prepared for alpha chains, this beta chain is an off-target read, and its abundance has little meaning. This chain links TRBV7-2 with TRBJ2-2; D is unclear. This CDR3 has 14 amino acids. V lost 6 bases to trimming and J lost 1 base, with 9 bases between them. The germline CDR1 and CDR2 sequences are SGHTA and FQGNSA. CDR3 loop: CASRAAQNTGELFF. DNA for the CDR3: TGTGCCAGCAGGGCAGCTCAGAACACCGGGGAGCTGTTTTTT. The full variable domain, rest sourced from reference TRBV7-2 and TRBJ2-2, is GAGVSQSPSNKVTEKGKDVELRCDPISGHTALYWYRQSLGQGLEFLIYFQGNSAPDKSGLPSDRFSAERTGGSVSTLTIQRTQQEDSAVYLCASRAAQNTGELFFGEGSRLTVL.

For this clonotype: This beta chain slipped into a library made for alpha chains as a stray read, so its size is not meaningful. The chain uses TRBV6-6 and TRBJ2-3, with D perhaps given as TRBD1 or TRBD2 (5 bases each). The CDR3 has 14 residues. V lost 6 bases to trimming and J lost 3 bases, with 13 bases between them. Germline CDR1 and CDR2: MNHNY and SVGAGI (reference sequence). The CDR3 bases are TGTGCCAGCAGCCCGACTGGGGGAACAGATACGCAGTATTTT. Its translation: CASSPTGGTDTQYF.

In regard to this clonotype: This beta chain is a stray sequence in a library constructed for alpha chains; its clone size is not meaningful. This chain joins TRBV20-1 and TRBJ1-1; possibly TRBD1 for D (6 bases). V lost 6 bases and J lost 13, with 18 bases in between. The germline V gene has CDR1 DFQATT and CDR2 SNEGSKA (reference sequence). This CDR3 comprises 11 residues. This chain's CDR3 is CSATRGAGVFF. As DNA, the CDR3 is TGCAGTGCAACCAGGGGCGCCGGGGTTTTCTTT.

Comment on this clonotype: This beta chain represents an off-target read in a library built for alpha chains; its size is of limited meaning. The rearrangement uses TRBV20-1 and TRBJ2-7, with TRBD1 matching 9 bases. Germline V gene lookup returns CDR1 DFQATT and CDR2 SNEGSKA (reference sequence). There are 13 residues in the CDR3. Trimming at V came to 6 bases and at J to 3 bases, leaving 6 bases not matched to a gene. CDR3 region: CSAAGTGHYEQYF. In nucleotides, the CDR3 is TGCAGTGCGGCCGGGACAGGGCACTACGAGCAGTACTTC.

A few counts support this clonotype. Compared with germline, one end of the junction differs, possibly owing to a read error. This beta chain is an unintended read in a library built for alpha chains; its size means little. J is TRBJ2-3 and V is TRBV19; D possibly uses TRBD1 or TRBD2 (6 bases each). The CDR3 totals 15 residues. In germline, CDR1 is LNHDA, CDR2 SQIVND (reference sequence). The CDR3 reads CSSANEPRGRDTQYF. The CDR3 bases are TGTTCCAGTGCTAACGAGCCACGGGGGCGAGATACGCAGTATTTT.

With respect to this clonotype: For a library built for alpha chains, this beta chain is a stray read; little rests on its size. This chain links TRBV2 with TRBJ2-2; D is tentatively TRBD1 or TRBD2 (5 bases each). Germline V CDR1 and CDR2: SNHLY, FYNNEI. The length of the CDR3 is 13 residues. CDR3 sequence (DNA): TGTGCGTCTCGGGGCCTATACACCGGGGAGCTGTTTTTT. Translation gives CASRGLYTGELFF.

For this clonotype: Little can be read into the size of this beta chain, an off-target read in a library designed for alpha chains. This chain uses TRBV20-1 with TRBJ1-2; no reliable D call. V was trimmed by 3 bases and J by 0 bases, leaving 5 bases between them. Germline lookup yields CDR1 DFQATT and CDR2 SNEGSKA (reference sequence). The CDR3 spans 12 residues. CDR3 bases: TGCAGTGCTAGCCAAGCTAACTATGGCTACACCTTC. This codes for CSASQANYGYTF.

About this clonotype itself: This beta chain is an unintended read in a library built for alpha chains; its size means little. V is TRBV30 and J is TRBJ1-4; tentative D call: TRBD1 (5 bases). This CDR3 has 13 residues. Germline V lookup: CDR1 GTSNPN, CDR2 SVGIG (reference sequence). Trimming removed 2 bases at V and 8 bases at J, with 12 bases between. CDR3 residues: CAWSRGSGEKLFF. The CDR3 coding sequence is TGTGCCTGGAGTCGGGGGAGCGGCGAAAAACTGTTTTTT. Based on the CDR3 plus reference TRBV30 and TRBJ1-4, the full variable domain is SQTIHQWPATLVQPVGSPLSLECTVEGTSNPNLYWYRQAAGRGLQLLFYSVGIGQISSEVPQNLSASRPQDRQFILSSKKLLLSDSGFYLCAWSRGSGEKLFFGSGTQLSVL.